The 7 T cell receptor beta chains below come from one sample, sequenced in a study of shared clonotypes between healthy human individuals. Naive CD8 cells, CD45RO-negative and positively selected for CCR7, excluded terminally differentiated effector memory CD45RA+ cells. Generated by immunoSEQ multiplex PCR, the TCRdb table keeps only in-frame clones and is missing some. The sample holds 700,000 to 950,000 clones; about 97% are singletons and the top ten take about 0.22%. Sequenced material: naive CD8+ T cells sorted from blood. These receptors were obtained from a man under 40 in good health.

This chain links TRBV7-6 with TRBJ1-5; D perhaps matches TRBD1 (5 bases). The germline CDR1 and CDR2 sequences are SGHVS and FNYEAQ. The V and J ends lost 0 bases and 7 bases respectively, with 13 bases between them. This CDR3 contains 15 residues. The CDR3: CASSLAKGAQQPQHF. CDR3 DNA: TGTGCCAGCAGCTTAGCGAAAGGGGCGCAACAGCCCCAGCATTTT.

The chain combines TRBV13 with TRBJ2-3; D call uncertain. V was pared by 0 bases and J by 4 bases, with 5 bases between. Germline values: CDR1 PRHDT, CDR2 FYEKMQ (reference sequence). This CDR3 is built from 13 residues. The CDR3 loop reads CASSLGGADTQYF. The CDR3 DNA reads as TGTGCCAGCAGCTTAGGTGGCGCAGATACGCAGTATTTT.

The rearrangement links TRBV7-9 to TRBJ2-2, with TRBD2 matching over 10 bases. The germline CDR1 and CDR2 sequences are SEHNR and FQNEAQ (reference sequence). The CDR3 consists of 15 residues. V was clipped by 5 bases and J by 2 bases; unmatched bases: 2. This CDR3 reads CASSRLAGNTGELFF. CDR3 in DNA: TGTGCCAGCAGCCGACTAGCGGGTAACACCGGGGAGCTGTTTTTT.

This chain uses TRBV28 with TRBJ1-5; D might be TRBD1 (6 bases). The CDR3 is made up of 14 amino acids. CDR1 is MDHEN, CDR2 SYDVKM, per germline. Trimming shortened V by 7 bases and J by 9 bases, and 19 bases separated the two germline ends. The CDR3 loop is CASKSGAALGPQHF. DNA for the CDR3: TGTGCCAGCAAATCGGGGGCCGCCTTGGGGCCCCAGCATTTT.

The chain joins TRBV28 to TRBJ1-5; D is unresolved. This CDR3 has 15 residues. V shed 8 bases and J shed 3 bases, with 17 bases lying between them. Germline assignment: CDR1 MDHEN and CDR2 SYDVKM. Written as DNA, the CDR3 is TGTGCCAGCGCTGGTCAGGCTCGAGACAATCAGCCCCAGCATTTT. It yields the protein CASAGQARDNQPQHF. The whole variable domain, filled in from reference TRBV28 and TRBJ1-5, reads DVKVTQSSRYLVKRTGEKVFLECVQDMDHENMFWYRQDPGLGLRLIYFSYDVKMKEKGDIPEGYSVSREKKERFSLILESASTNQTSMYLCASAGQARDNQPQHFGDGTRLSIL.

The chain links TRBV7-9 to TRBJ1-2; TRBD1 matches at 11 bases. The CDR3 has 14 amino acids. Germline values: CDR1 SEHNR, CDR2 FQNEAQ (reference sequence). V was clipped by 4 bases and J by 4 bases; unmatched bases: 2. The CDR3: CASSWDRGSYGYTF. The CDR3 nucleotides are TGTGCCAGCAGCTGGGACAGGGGGAGCTATGGCTACACCTTC.

The J gene is TRBJ2-2, the V gene TRBV28; D not resolved. Trimming shortened V by 6 bases and J by 4 bases, and 3 bases separated the two germline ends. CDR1 is MDHEN and CDR2 is SYDVKM in the germline V gene. This CDR3 comprises 11 residues. CDR3 residues: CASSRTGELFF. CDR3 bases: TGTGCCAGCAGCCGCACCGGGGAGCTGTTTTTT.